This TCR beta chain was recorded in a study of cytomegalovirus exposure and HLA in healthy donors. V gave up 0 bases and J gave up 5 bases, with 5 bases separating them. The CDR3 has 12 residues. Per the germline V gene, CDR1 is MNHNS and CDR2 is SASEGT. PCR involved 60 Vbeta and 13 Jbeta primers. Sequencing was performed with immunoSEQ multiplex PCR; in TCRdb, only in-frame clones are kept and a portion is missing. The table records some 160,000 clones, about 80% of them present only once. The genes are TRBV6-1 and TRBJ2-7, with D perhaps matching TRBD1 (5 bases). Sequencing was performed on PBMCs. The sequence was collected from a woman aged 25-40 years in good health and CMV-seronegative. CDR3 in DNA: TGTGCCAGCAGTGAAGCGGGGCACGAGCAGTACTTC. Translating gives CASSEAGHEQYF.